This paragraph reports one TCR beta chain. Clones were sequenced by immunoSEQ multiplex PCR, and TCRdb holds only the in-frame ones, with some missing. The table has tens of thousands of clones, roughly 95% seen once. V lost 6 bases and J lost 6, with 8 bases in between. Germline V lookup: CDR1 DFQATT, CDR2 SNEGSKA (reference sequence). The CDR3 length is 11 residues. This specimen belongs to a study of human thymus T cells. Resected material from corrective heart surgery provided the thymus tissue analysed. The sequence came from a girl under three years old with a congenital heart defect but otherwise immunologically healthy. Sequencing was carried out using thymus tissue. The chain carries TRBV20-1 and TRBJ2-2, with D uncertain. This CDR3 reads CSASPPGELFF. CDR3 sequence (DNA): TGCAGTGCCTCTCCACCCGGGGAGCTGTTTTTT.